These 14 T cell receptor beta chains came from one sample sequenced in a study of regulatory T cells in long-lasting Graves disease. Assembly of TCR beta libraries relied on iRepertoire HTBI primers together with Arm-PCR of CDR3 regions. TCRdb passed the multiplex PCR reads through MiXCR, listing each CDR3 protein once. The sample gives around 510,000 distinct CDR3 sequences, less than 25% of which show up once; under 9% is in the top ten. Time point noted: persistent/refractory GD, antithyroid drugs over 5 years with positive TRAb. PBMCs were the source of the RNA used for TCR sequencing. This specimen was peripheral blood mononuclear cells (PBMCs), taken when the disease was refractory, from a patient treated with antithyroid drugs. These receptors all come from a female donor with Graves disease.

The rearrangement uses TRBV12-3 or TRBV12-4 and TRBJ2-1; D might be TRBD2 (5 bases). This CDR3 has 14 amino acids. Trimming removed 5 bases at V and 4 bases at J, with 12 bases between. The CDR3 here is CASSPYTSYNEQFF. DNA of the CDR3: TGTGCCAGCAGTCCGTATACTAGTTACAATGAGCAGTTCTTC.

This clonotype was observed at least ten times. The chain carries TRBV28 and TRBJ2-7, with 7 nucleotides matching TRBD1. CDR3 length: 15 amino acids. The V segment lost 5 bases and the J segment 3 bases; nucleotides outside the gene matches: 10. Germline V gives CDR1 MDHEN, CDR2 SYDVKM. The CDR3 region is CASSRPLTGNYEQYF. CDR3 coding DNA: TGTGCCAGCAGTCGCCCCCTGACAGGGAACTACGAGCAGTACTTC.

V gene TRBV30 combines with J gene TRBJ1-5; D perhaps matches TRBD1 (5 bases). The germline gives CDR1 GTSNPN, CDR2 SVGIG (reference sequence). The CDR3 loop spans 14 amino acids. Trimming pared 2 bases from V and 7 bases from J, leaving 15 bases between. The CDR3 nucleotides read TGTGCCTGGAGTTGGGACTCCTGCGGGCAGCCCCAGCATTTT. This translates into CAWSWDSCGQPQHF.

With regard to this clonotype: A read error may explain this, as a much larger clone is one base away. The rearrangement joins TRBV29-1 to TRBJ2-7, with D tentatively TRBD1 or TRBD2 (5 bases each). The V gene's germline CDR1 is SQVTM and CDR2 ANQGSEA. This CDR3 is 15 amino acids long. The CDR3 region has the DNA TGCGGCGTTGAAACGGGGACGGTGAGCTCCTACGAGCAGTACTTC. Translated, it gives CGVETGTVSSYEQYF.

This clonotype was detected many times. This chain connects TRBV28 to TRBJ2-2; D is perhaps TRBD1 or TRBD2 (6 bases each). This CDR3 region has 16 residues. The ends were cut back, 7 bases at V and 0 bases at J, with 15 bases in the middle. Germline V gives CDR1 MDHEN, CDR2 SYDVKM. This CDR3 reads CASTTEGGSNTGELFF. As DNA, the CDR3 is TGTGCCAGCACTACTGAGGGGGGATCGAACACCGGGGAGCTGTTTTTT.

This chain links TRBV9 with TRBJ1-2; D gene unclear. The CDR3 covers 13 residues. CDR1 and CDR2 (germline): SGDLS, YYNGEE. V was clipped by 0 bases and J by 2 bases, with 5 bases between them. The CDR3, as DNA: TGTGCCAGCAGCGTAGCGGTAAACTATGGCTACACCTTC. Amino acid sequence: CASSVAVNYGYTF.

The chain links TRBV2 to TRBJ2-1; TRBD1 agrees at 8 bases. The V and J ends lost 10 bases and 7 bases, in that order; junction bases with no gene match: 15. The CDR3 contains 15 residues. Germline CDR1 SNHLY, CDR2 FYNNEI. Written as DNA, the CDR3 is TGTGCCACCTTAGAACTCCGGGACAGGACTAATGAGCAGTTCTTC. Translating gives CATLELRDRTNEQFF.

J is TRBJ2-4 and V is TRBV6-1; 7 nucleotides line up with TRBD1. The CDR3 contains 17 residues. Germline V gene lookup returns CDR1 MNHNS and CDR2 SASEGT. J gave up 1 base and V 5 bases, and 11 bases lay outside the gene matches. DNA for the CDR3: TGTGCCAGCAGTCAGCAAGACAGGGAATTTGCCAAAAACATTCAGTACTTC. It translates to CASSQQDREFAKNIQYF.

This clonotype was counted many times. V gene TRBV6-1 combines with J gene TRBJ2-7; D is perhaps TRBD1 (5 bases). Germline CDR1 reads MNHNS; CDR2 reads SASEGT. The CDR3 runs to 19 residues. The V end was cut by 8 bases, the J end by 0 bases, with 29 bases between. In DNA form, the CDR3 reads TGTGCCAGCTTGGAAAGGGGCAGGGCGGTAAGGGCGGACTCCTACGAGCAGTACTTC. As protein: CASLERGRAVRADSYEQYF.

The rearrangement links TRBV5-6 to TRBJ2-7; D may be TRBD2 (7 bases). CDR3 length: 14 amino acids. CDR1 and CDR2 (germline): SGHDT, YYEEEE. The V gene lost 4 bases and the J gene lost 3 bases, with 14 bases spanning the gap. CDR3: CASSPKGGLYEQYF. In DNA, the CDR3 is TGTGCCAGCAGCCCGAAGGGGGGGCTCTACGAGCAGTACTTC.

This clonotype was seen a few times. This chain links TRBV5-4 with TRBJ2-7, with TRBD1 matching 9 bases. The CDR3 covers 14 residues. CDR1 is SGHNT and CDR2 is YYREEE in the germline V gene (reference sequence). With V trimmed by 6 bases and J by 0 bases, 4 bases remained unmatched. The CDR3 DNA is TGTGCCAGCAAGGTGACAGGGGGCTCCTACGAGCAGTACTTC. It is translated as CASKVTGGSYEQYF.

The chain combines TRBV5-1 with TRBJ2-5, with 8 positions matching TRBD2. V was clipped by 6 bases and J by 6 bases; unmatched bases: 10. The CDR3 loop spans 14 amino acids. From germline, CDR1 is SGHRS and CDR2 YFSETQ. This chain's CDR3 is CASTKGVAGKTQYF. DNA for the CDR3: TGCGCCAGCACCAAGGGGGTAGCGGGAAAGACCCAGTACTTC.

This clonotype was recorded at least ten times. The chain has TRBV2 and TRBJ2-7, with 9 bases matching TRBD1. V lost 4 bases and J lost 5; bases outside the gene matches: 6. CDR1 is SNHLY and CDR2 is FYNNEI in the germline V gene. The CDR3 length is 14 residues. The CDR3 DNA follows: TGTGCCAGCAGTGTGAGGGACAGGGTACACGAGCAGTACTTC. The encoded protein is CASSVRDRVHEQYF.

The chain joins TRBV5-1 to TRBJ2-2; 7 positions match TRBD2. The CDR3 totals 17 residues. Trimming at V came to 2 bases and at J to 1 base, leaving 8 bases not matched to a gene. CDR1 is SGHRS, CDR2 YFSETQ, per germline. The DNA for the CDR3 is TGCGCCAGCAGCTTCCGCGGGGGAGGTTTGAACACCGGGGAGCTGTTTTTT. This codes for CASSFRGGGLNTGELFF.